This passage covers 14 T cell receptor beta chains from one sample sequenced in a study of early T cells in non-severe SARS-CoV-2 infection. TCRdb analysed the 5' RACE reads with MiXCR anew, one entry per CDR3 protein. The sample shows tens of thousands of distinct CDR3 sequences, 3% to 4.5% of them seen only once. Source material: whole blood. The source of these receptors is an adult who was a healthcare worker with PCR-confirmed SARS-CoV-2 infection or an uninfected control (not recorded which).

The chain carries TRBV11-2 and TRBJ2-1; D gene ambiguous. The CDR3 spans 15 residues. CDR1 is SGHAT, CDR2 FQNNGV, per germline. V was cut by 1 base and J by 3 bases, with 10 bases left in between. The CDR3 region has the DNA TGTGCCAGCAGCTTAGTCTTGGCCAACTACAATGAGCAGTTCTTC. Encoded protein: CASSLVLANYNEQFF.

This clonotype is labeled medium-sized (0.01 to 0.1%). This rearrangement joins TRBV20-1 to TRBJ1-1; 11 bases line up with TRBD1. Germline assignment: CDR1 DFQATT and CDR2 SNEGSKA (reference sequence). The V and J ends lost 3 bases and 3 bases, in that order; junction bases with no gene match: 3. The CDR3 is 14 amino acids. The CDR3 bases are TGCAGTGCTAGGGGGGGACAGGGGGACACTGAAGCTTTCTTT. It codes for CSARGGQGDTEAFF.

This clonotype ranks as medium-sized. This sequence joins TRBV6-1 and TRBJ1-5, with 7 positions matching TRBD1. CDR1 MNHNS and CDR2 SASEGT come from the germline V gene. V lost 6 bases and J lost 0; bases outside the gene matches: 11. This CDR3 has 17 amino acids. CDR3 loop: CASRLSGTAYSNQPQHF. CDR3 coding DNA: TGTGCCAGCAGGCTGTCCGGGACAGCCTATAGCAATCAGCCCCAGCATTTT.

This clonotype is a singleton in its sample. This chain links TRBV20-1 with TRBJ2-7; D gene ambiguous. There are 12 residues in the CDR3. Trimming shortened V by 3 bases and J by 0 bases, and 6 bases separated the two germline ends. Germline CDR1 reads DFQATT; CDR2 reads SNEGSKA (reference sequence). In DNA form, the CDR3 reads TGCAGTGCTAGTCCCGGCTCCTACGAGCAGTACTTC. Its translation: CSASPGSYEQYF.

This clonotype appeared many times. The rearrangement joins TRBV7-6 to TRBJ2-5, with a possible D match to TRBD1 (6 bases). Germline values: CDR1 SGHVS, CDR2 FNYEAQ. This CDR3 is 13 amino acids long. V was shortened by 4 bases and J by 5 bases, with 11 bases between the two germline ends. The CDR3 here is CASSSQGMETQYF. The CDR3 bases are TGTGCCAGCAGCTCACAGGGTATGGAGACCCAGTACTTC. Combining the CDR3 with reference TRBV7-6 and TRBJ2-5 gives the whole variable domain GAGVSQSPRYKVTKRGQDVALRCDPISGHVSLYWYRQALGQGPEFLTYFNYEAQQDKSGLPNDRFSAERPEGSISTLTIQRTEQRDSAMYRCASSSQGMETQYFGPGTRLLVL.

This clonotype counts as medium-sized. The chain combines TRBV11-2 with TRBJ2-2; no firm D call. Germline CDR1 reads SGHAT; CDR2 reads FQNNGV. V lost 4 bases and J lost 3, with 6 bases in between. The CDR3 covers 13 residues. CDR3 coding DNA: TGTGCCAGCAGCTCAGGAGACACCGGGGAGCTGTTTTTT. Translated: CASSSGDTGELFF.

By proportion, this clonotype is medium-sized. The V and J genes are TRBV7-2 and TRBJ1-1; unclear D gene. V shed 1 base and J shed 3 bases, with 12 bases lying between them. This CDR3 comprises 15 residues. Germline assignment: CDR1 SGHTA and CDR2 FQGNSA. The CDR3, as DNA: TGTGCCAGCAGCTTAGTGCGGGGTGGGGACACTGAAGCTTTCTTT. Protein: CASSLVRGGDTEAFF.

This clonotype was counted only a few times. J is TRBJ2-1 and V is TRBV29-1; no firm D call. Germline CDR1 and CDR2: SQVTM and ANQGSEA. Trimming stripped 4 bases from V and 3 bases from J, with 7 bases between. This CDR3 has 12 amino acids. The CDR3 DNA follows: TGCAGCGTTGTTGGGTACTACAATGAGCAGTTCTTC. Protein product: CSVVGYYNEQFF.

There are many counts of this clonotype. The chain carries TRBV12-3 or TRBV12-4 and TRBJ1-3; 7 positions match TRBD1. The junction had 6 bases not matched to a gene; V was cut back by 3 bases and J by 4 bases. This CDR3 comprises 15 residues. The CDR3 reads CASSLTGNPGNTIYF. CDR3 sequence (DNA): TGTGCCAGCAGTTTGACAGGGAACCCCGGAAACACCATATATTTT.

This clonotype was seen many times. This chain uses TRBV7-3 with TRBJ2-1; 10 bases align to TRBD2. CDR1 is SGHTA and CDR2 is FQGTGA in the germline V gene. V lost 5 bases to trimming and J lost 5 bases; unmatched junction nucleotides: 6. The CDR3 is made up of 15 amino acids. Here the CDR3 reads CASSLGTSANNEQFF. The CDR3 coding sequence is TGTGCCAGCAGCCTCGGGACTAGCGCCAACAATGAGCAGTTCTTC.

This clonotype showed up many times. The DNA of the CDR3 is TGCAGTGCTGGCGGGAGGGCCACCTACGAGCAGTACTTC. This translates into CSAGGRATYEQYF. The chain couples TRBV20-1 to TRBJ2-7; 9 nucleotides line up with TRBD2. This CDR3 has 13 residues. The germline V gene encodes CDR1 DFQATT and CDR2 SNEGSKA (reference sequence). The V and J ends lost 5 bases and 2 bases, in that order; junction bases with no gene match: 4.

Worth noting for this clonotype: A much more abundant neighbour one base away suggests this may be a read error. The chain combines TRBV28 with TRBJ1-1; D call uncertain. The V gene's germline CDR1 is MDHEN and CDR2 SYDVKM. The length of the CDR3 is 14 residues. The CDR3 loop is CASSFHGPNTEASF. The CDR3 nucleotides read TGTGCCAGCAGTTTTCACGGGCCCAACACTGAAGCTTCCTTT.

This clonotype appeared many times. The rearrangement joins TRBV29-1 to TRBJ1-1; D is unclear. V lost 4 bases, J lost 3 bases, and 3 bases lay in between. Germline CDR1 reads SQVTM; CDR2 reads ANQGSEA. The CDR3 contains 10 residues. CDR3 nucleotides: TGCAGCGTTGGAGACACTGAAGCTTTCTTT. This encodes CSVGDTEAFF.

This clonotype was observed many times. This chain connects TRBV28 to TRBJ1-2; D unresolved. Germline V gives CDR1 MDHEN, CDR2 SYDVKM. CDR3 size: 12 residues. Trimming removed 2 bases at V and 6 bases at J, with 7 bases between. The CDR3 DNA follows: TGTGCCAGCAGTTTAGGGTTCAATGGCTACACCTTC. It specifies CASSLGFNGYTF.